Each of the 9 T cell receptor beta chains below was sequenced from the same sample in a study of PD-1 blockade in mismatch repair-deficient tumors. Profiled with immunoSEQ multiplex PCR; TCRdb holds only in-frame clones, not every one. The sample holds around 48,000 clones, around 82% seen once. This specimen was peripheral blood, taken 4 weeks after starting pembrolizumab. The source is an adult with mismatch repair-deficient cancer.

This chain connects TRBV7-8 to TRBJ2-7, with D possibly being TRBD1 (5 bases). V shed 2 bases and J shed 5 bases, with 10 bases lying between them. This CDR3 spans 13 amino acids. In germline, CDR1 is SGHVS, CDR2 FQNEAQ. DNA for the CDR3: TGTGCCAGCAGCTTACCAGGGTTAAACGAGCAGTACTTC. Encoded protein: CASSLPGLNEQYF.

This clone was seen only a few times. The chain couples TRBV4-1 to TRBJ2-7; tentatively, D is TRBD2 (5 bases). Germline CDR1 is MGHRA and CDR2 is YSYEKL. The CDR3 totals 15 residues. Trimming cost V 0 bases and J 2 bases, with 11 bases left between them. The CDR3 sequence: CASSQDLGEPYEQYF. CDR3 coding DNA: TGCGCCAGCAGCCAAGATCTCGGGGAGCCCTACGAGCAGTACTTC.

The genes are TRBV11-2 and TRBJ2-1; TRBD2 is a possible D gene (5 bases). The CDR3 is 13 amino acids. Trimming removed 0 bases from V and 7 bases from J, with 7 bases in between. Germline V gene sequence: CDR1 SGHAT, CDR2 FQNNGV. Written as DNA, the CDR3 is TGTGCCAGCAGCTTAGATGGGAGAAATGAGCAGTTCTTC. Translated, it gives CASSLDGRNEQFF.

The CDR3 nucleotides are TGTGCCAGTAGTTACTCGGGGGCGAATGAGCAGTTCTTC. Residues: CASSYSGANEQFF. This chain uses TRBV19 with TRBJ2-1; D assignment may be TRBD1 or TRBD2 (6 bases each). V was trimmed by 5 bases and J by 7 bases, leaving 12 bases between them. The CDR3 totals 13 residues. Germline V gene lookup returns CDR1 LNHDA and CDR2 SQIVND (reference sequence).

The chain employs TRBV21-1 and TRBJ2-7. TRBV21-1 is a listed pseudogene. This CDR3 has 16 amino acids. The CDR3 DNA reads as TGTGCCAGCAGAGGGCGCATAGCTACACGTTTAGACGAGCAGTACTTC. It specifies CASRGRIATRLDEQYF.

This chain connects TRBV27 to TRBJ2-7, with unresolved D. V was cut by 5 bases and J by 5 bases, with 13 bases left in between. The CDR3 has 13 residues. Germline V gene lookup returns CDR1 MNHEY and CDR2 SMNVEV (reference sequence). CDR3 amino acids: CASSRALGNEQYF. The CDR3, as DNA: TGTGCCAGCAGTAGAGCCCTAGGAAACGAGCAGTACTTC.

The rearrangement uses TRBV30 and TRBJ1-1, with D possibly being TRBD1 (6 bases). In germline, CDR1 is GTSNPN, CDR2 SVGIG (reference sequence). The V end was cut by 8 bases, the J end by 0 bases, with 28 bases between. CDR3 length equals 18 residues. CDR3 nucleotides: TGTGCCACAAAATACTACAGGAAGGGGGGCCTGATGAACACTGAAGCTTTCTTT. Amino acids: CATKYYRKGGLMNTEAFF.

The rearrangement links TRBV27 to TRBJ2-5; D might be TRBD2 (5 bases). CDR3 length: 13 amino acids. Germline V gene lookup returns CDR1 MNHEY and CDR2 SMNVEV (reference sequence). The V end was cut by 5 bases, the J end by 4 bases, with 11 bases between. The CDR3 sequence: CASSPLDGETQYF. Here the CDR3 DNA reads TGTGCCAGCAGTCCACTAGACGGAGAGACCCAGTACTTC.

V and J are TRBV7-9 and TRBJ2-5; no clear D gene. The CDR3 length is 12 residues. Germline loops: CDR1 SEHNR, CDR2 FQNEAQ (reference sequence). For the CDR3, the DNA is TGTGCAGGAGATTCTAAAGGGGAGACCCAGTACTTC. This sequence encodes CAGDSKGETQYF.